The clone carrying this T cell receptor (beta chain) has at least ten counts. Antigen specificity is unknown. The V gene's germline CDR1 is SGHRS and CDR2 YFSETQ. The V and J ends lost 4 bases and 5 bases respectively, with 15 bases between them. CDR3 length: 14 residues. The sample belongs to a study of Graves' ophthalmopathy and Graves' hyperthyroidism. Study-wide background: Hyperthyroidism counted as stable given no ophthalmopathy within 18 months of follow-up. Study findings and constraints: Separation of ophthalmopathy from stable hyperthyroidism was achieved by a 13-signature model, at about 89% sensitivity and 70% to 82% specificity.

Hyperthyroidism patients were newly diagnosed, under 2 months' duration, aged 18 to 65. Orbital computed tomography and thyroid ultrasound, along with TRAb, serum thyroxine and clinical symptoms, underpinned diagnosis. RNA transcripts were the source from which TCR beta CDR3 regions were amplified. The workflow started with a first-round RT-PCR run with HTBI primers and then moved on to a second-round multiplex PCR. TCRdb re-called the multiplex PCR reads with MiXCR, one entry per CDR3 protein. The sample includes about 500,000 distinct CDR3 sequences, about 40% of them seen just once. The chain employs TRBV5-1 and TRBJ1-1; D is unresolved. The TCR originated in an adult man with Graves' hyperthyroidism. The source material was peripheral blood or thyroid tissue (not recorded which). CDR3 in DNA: TGCGCCAGCAGCGGAGGACGGTTTGATACTGAAGCTTTCTTT. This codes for CASSGGRFDTEAFF.